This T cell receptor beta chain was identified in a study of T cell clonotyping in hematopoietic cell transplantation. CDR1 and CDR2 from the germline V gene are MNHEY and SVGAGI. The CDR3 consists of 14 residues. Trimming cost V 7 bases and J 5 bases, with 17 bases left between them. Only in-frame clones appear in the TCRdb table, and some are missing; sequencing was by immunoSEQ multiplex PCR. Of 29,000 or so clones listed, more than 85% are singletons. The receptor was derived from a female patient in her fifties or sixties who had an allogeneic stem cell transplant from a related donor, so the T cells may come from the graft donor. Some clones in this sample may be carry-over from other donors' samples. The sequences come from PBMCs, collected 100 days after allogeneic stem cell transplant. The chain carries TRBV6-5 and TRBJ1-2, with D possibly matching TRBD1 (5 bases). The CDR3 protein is CASNPRGVLYGYTF. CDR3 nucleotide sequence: TGTGCCAGCAACCCCCGGGGGGTCCTTTATGGCTACACCTTC.